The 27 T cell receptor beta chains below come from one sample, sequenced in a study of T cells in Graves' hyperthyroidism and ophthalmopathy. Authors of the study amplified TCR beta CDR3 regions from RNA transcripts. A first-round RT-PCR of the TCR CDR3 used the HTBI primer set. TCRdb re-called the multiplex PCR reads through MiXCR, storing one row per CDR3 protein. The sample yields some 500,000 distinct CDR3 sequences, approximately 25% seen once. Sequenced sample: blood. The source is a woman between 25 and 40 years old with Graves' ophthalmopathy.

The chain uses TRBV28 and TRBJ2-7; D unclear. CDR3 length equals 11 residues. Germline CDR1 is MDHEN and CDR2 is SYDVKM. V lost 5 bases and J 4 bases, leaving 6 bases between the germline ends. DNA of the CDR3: TGTGCCAGCAGTACGATATACGAGCAGTACTTC. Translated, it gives CASSTIYEQYF.

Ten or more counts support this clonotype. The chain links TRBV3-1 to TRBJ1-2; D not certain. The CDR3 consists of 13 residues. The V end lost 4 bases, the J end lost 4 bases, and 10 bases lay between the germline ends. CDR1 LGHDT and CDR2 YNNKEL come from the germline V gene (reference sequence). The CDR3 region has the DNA TGTGCCAGCAGCCGCCAGGACCTCTATGGCTACACCTTC. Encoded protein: CASSRQDLYGYTF.

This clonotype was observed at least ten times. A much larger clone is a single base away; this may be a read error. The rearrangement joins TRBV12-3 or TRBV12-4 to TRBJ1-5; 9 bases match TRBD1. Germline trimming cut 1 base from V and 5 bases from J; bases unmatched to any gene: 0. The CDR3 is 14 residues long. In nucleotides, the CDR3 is TGTGCCAGCAGTTTAGACAGGGGGCATCAGCCCCAGCATTTT. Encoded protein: CASSLDRGHQPQHF.

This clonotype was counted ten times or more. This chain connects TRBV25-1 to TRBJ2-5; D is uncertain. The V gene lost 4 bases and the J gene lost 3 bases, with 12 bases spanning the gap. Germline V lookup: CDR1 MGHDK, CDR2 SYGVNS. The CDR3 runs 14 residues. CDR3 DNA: TGTGCCAGCAGTGTTCGTGGAACCAAAGAGACCCAGTACTTC. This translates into CASSVRGTKETQYF.

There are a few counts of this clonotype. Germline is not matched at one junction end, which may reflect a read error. The CDR3: CASSEQGGSTDAFF. The CDR3 DNA follows: TGTGCCAGCAGTGAACAGGGGGGGTCAACTGATGCTTTCTTT. The J gene is TRBJ1-1, the V gene TRBV6-1; 7 bases are a match to TRBD1. CDR1 and CDR2 from the germline V gene are MNHNS and SASEGT. This CDR3 has 14 residues.

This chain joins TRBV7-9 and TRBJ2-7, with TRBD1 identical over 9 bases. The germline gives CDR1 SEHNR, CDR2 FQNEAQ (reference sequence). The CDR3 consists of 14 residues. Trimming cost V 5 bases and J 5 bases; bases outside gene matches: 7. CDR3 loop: CASSPGQGTNEQYF. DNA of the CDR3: TGTGCCAGCAGCCCTGGACAGGGGACCAACGAGCAGTACTTC.

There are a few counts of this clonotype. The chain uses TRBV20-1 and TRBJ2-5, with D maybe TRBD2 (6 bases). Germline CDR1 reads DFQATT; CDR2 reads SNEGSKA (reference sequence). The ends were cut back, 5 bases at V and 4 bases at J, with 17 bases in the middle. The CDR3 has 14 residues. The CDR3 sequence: CSAERLGAVETQYF. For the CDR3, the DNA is TGCAGTGCTGAAAGACTAGGGGCGGTAGAGACCCAGTACTTC.

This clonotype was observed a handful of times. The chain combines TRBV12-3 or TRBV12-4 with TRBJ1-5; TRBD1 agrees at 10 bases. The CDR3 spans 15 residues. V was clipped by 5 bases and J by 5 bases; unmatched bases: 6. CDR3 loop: CASSPDRGLYQPQHF. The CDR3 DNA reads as TGTGCCAGCAGTCCAGACAGGGGGCTTTATCAGCCCCAGCATTTT.

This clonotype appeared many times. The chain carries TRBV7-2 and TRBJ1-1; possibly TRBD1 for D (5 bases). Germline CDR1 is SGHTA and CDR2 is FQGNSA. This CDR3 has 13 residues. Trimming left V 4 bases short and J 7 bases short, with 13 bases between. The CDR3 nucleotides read TGTGCCAGCAGCTATGGGGGTGTTGGTGAAGCTTTCTTT. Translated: CASSYGGVGEAFF. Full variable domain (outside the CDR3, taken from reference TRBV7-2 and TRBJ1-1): GAGVSQSPSNKVTEKGKDVELRCDPISGHTALYWYRQSLGQGLEFLIYFQGNSAPDKSGLPSDRFSAERTGGSVSTLTIQRTQQEDSAVYLCASSYGGVGEAFFGQGTRLTVV.

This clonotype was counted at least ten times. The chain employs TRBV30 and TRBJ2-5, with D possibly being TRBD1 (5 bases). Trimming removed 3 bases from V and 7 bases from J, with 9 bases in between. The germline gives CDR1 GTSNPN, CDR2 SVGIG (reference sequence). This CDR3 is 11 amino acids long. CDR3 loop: CAWRPQGTQYF. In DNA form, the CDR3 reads TGTGCCTGGAGGCCTCAGGGGACCCAGTACTTC.

CDR3: CATSEPDSNQPQHF. CDR3 in DNA: TGTGCCACCAGTGAGCCTGATAGCAATCAGCCCCAGCATTTT. The rearrangement uses TRBV24-1 and TRBJ1-5; D not certain. V gave up 4 bases and J gave up 0 bases, with 6 bases separating them. Germline V gene lookup returns CDR1 KGHDR and CDR2 SFDVKD. The CDR3 totals 14 residues.

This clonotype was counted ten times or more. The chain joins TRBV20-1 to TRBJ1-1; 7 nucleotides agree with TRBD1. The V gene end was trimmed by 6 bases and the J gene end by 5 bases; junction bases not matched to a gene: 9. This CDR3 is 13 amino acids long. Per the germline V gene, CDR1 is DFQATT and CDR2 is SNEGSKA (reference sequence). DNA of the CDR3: TGCAGTGCCGAGGGACAGTCGGAGACTGAAGCTTTCTTT. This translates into CSAEGQSETEAFF.

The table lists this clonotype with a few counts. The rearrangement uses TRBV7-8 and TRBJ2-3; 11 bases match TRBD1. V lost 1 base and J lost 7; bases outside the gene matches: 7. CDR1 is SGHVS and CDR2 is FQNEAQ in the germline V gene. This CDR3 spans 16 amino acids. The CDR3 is CASSLEDRGLVHTQYF. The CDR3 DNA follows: TGTGCCAGCAGCTTAGAGGACAGGGGGCTAGTTCATACGCAGTATTTT.

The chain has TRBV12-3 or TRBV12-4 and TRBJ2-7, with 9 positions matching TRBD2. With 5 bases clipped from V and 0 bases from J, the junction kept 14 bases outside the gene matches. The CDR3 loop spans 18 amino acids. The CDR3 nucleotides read TGTGCCAGCAGTCGTCCCCGGACTAGCGACCTGAGCTCCTACGAGCAGTACTTC. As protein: CASSRPRTSDLSSYEQYF.

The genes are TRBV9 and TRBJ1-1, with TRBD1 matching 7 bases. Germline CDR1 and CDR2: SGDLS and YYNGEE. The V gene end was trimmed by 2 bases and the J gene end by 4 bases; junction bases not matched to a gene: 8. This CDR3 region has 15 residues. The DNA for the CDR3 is TGTGCCAGCAGCGTTGGGGGGGGGACAGTCACTGAAGCTTTCTTT. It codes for CASSVGGGTVTEAFF.

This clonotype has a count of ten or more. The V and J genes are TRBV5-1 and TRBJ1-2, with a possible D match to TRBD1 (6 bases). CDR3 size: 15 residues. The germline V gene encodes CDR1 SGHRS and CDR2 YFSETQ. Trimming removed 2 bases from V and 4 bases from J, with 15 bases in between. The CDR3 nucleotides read TGCGCCAGCAGCTTATCAGGGGTTGAGGGCTATGGCTACACCTTC. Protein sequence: CASSLSGVEGYGYTF.

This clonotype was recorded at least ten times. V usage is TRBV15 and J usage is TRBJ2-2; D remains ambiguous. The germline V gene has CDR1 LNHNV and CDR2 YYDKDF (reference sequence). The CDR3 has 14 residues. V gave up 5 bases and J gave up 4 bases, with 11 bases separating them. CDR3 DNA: TGTGCCACCAGCCGTCCCCAGAGCACCGGGGAGCTGTTTTTT. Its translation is CATSRPQSTGELFF.

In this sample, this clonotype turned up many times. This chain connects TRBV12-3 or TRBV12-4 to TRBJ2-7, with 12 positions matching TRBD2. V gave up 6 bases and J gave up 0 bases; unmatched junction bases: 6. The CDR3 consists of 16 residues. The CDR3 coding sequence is TGTGCCAGCAGGGCCGGGACTAGCGGGCTCTCCTACGAGCAGTACTTC. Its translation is CASRAGTSGLSYEQYF.

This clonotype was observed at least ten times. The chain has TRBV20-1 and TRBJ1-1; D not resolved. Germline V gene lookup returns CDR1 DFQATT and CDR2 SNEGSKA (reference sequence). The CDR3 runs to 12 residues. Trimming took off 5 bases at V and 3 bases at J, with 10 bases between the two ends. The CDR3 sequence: CSAGPVDTEAFF. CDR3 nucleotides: TGCAGTGCTGGACCGGTGGACACTGAAGCTTTCTTT.

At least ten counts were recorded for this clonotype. CDR3 loop: CASSLEGATEAFF. In DNA, the CDR3 is TGCGCCAGCAGCTTGGAGGGGGCGACTGAAGCTTTCTTT. The V call is TRBV5-1, the J call TRBJ1-1; 7 bases map to TRBD1. Germline loops: CDR1 SGHRS, CDR2 YFSETQ. The length of the CDR3 is 13 residues. V lost 0 bases, J lost 5 bases, and 1 base stayed unmatched.

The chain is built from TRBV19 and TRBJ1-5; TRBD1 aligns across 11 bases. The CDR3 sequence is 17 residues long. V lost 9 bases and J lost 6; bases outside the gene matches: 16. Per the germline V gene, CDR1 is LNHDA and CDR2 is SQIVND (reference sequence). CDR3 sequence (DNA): TGTGCCAGCAATCTTTCTCCCGGGACAGGGGGTAGTCAGCCCCAGCATTTT. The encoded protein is CASNLSPGTGGSQPQHF. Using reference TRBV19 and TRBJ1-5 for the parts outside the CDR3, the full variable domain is DGGITQSPKYLFRKEGQNVTLSCEQNLNHDAMYWYRQDPGQGLRLIYYSQIVNDFQKGDIAEGYSVSREKKESFPLTVTSAQKNPTAFYLCASNLSPGTGGSQPQHFGDGTRLSIL.

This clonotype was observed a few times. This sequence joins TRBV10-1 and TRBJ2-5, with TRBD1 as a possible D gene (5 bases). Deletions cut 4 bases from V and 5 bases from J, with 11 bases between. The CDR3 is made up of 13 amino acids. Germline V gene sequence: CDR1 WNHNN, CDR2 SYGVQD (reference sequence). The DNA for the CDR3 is TGCGCCAGCAGTGTGGCCGCAGGGGAGACCCAGTACTTC. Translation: CASSVAAGETQYF.

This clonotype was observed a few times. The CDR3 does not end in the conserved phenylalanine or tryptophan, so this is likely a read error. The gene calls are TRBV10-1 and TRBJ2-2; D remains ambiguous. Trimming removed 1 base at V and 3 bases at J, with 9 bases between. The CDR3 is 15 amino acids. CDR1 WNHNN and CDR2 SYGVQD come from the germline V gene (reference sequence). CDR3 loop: CASSELGLDTGELFL. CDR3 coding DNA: TGCGCCAGCAGTGAGTTAGGGCTGGACACCGGGGAGCTGTTTTTG.

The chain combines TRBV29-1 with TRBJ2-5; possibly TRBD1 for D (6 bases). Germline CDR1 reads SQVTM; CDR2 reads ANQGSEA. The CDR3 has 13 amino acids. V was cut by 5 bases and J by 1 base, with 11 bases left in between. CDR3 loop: CSVTGTLQETQYF. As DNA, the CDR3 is TGCAGCGTTACCGGGACACTCCAAGAGACCCAGTACTTC.

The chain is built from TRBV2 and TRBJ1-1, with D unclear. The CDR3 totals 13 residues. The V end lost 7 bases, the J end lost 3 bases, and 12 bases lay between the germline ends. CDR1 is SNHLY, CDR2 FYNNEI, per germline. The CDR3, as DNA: TGTGCCAGCATAGGGTATGGTCACACTGAAGCTTTCTTT. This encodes CASIGYGHTEAFF.

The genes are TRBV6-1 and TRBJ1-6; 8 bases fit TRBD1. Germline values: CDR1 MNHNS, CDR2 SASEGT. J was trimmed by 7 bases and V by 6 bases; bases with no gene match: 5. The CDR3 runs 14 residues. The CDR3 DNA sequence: TGTGCCAGCAGGATGGACAGGGAAAATTCACCCCTCCACTTT. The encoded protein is CASRMDRENSPLHF.

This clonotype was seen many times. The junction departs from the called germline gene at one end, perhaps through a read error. The CDR3 coding sequence is TGCAGCGTTGTTGAGGGGAGTAGCTTCTTC. This sequence encodes CSVVEGSSFF. The chain is built from TRBV29-1 and TRBJ1-2, with D maybe TRBD1 (5 bases). The germline CDR1 and CDR2 sequences are SQVTM and ANQGSEA. The CDR3 has 10 amino acids.